This note documents a single TCR beta chain sequence. The CDR3 sequence is 14 residues long. V was shortened by 5 bases and J by 4 bases, with 15 bases between the two germline ends. Germline V CDR1 and CDR2: MNHEY, SMNVEV (reference sequence). TCRdb reprocessed the RT-PCR reads via MiXCR and lists one record per CDR3 protein. The table includes about 680,000 distinct CDR3 sequences, 13% to 15% detected once. The gene calls are TRBV27 and TRBJ2-7, with D perhaps TRBD2 (5 bases). The clonotype originates from a female donor in good health, serving as a healthy control. Sequencing used memory CD4+ T cells from blood. CDR3 in amino acids: CASSGRRRGYEQYF. CDR3 coding DNA: TGTGCCAGCAGTGGCAGACGTCGAGGGTACGAGCAGTACTTC.